These 9 T cell receptor beta chains share one sample of origin, sequenced in a study of blood T cell repertoires in COVID-19. The repertoire was sequenced with immunoSEQ multiplex PCR; TCRdb's copy has only in-frame clones and lacks some. The top ten clones hold around 3.7% of a sample with approximately 220,000 clones, approximately 89% of them seen once. Sequencing was done on a sample of PBMCs or T cells enriched from blood (not recorded which). The source of these receptors is a woman aged 25-40 years with acute COVID-19.

This chain uses TRBV7-2 with TRBJ2-7; 10 nucleotides agree with TRBD1. Germline V gives CDR1 SGHTA, CDR2 FQGNSA. CDR3 length: 15 amino acids. J lost 8 bases, V lost 2 bases, and 9 bases had no gene match. CDR3 residues: CASSLTGQGLSKQYF. In DNA form, the CDR3 reads TGTGCCAGCAGCTTAACGGGACAGGGGCTATCGAAGCAGTACTTC.

The genes are TRBV3-1 (or the pseudogene TRBV3-2) and TRBJ2-7; D is perhaps TRBD2 (6 bases). Trimming took off 1 base at V and 0 bases at J, with 13 bases between the two ends. Germline V lookup: CDR1 LGHDT, CDR2 YNNKEL (reference sequence). The CDR3 sequence is 16 residues long. As DNA, the CDR3 is TGTGCCAGCAGCCAAGGGAGGGGACGAAGCTCCTACGAGCAGTACTTC. Translating it yields CASSQGRGRSSYEQYF.

V and J are TRBV5-6 and TRBJ1-1; D is perhaps TRBD1 (5 bases). Per the germline V gene, CDR1 is SGHDT and CDR2 is YYEEEE. CDR3 length: 16 amino acids. Trimming cost V 3 bases and J 5 bases, with 20 bases left between them. CDR3 sequence: CASSSLTTAGPTEAFF. CDR3 in DNA: TGTGCCAGCAGCTCCCTAACCACGGCGGGACCAACTGAAGCTTTCTTT.

For the CDR3, the DNA is TGTGCCAGCAGCTTAGTGCTTCGGCGGGGAGACAATGAGCAGTTCTTC. Translating it yields CASSLVLRRGDNEQFF. The chain carries TRBV7-9 and TRBJ2-1, with D maybe TRBD2 (6 bases). This CDR3 is built from 16 residues. CDR1 and CDR2 (germline): SEHNR, FQNEAQ (reference sequence). Trimming left V 1 base short and J 5 bases short, with 15 bases between.

The V gene is TRBV9, the J gene TRBJ2-5; perhaps TRBD2 as D (5 bases). Trimming stripped 5 bases from V and 7 bases from J, with 15 bases between. Germline V gene sequence: CDR1 SGDLS, CDR2 YYNGEE. The CDR3 has 13 amino acids. CDR3: CASRETAEGTQYF. The CDR3 nucleotides read TGTGCCAGCAGGGAAACAGCAGAGGGGACCCAGTACTTC.

This sequence joins TRBV19 and TRBJ1-1, with unresolved D. There are 13 residues in the CDR3. Germline assignment: CDR1 LNHDA and CDR2 SQIVND (reference sequence). The V and J ends lost 2 bases and 2 bases respectively, with 6 bases between them. For the CDR3, the DNA is TGTGCCAGTAGTATAAGCGCTAACACTGAAGCTTTCTTT. Protein: CASSISANTEAFF.

V usage is TRBV5-6 and J usage is TRBJ2-7; D possibly corresponds to TRBD2 (6 bases). The length of the CDR3 is 14 residues. Trimming stripped 7 bases from V and 1 base from J, with 15 bases between. The V gene's germline CDR1 is SGHDT and CDR2 YYEEEE. The CDR3 nucleotides read TGTGCCAGCCATTCCGCCGGGAGTTCCTACGAGCAGTACTTC. Amino acid sequence: CASHSAGSSYEQYF.

The rearrangement uses TRBV5-1 and TRBJ1-1; TRBD1 aligns across 8 bases. V lost 2 bases to trimming and J lost 5 bases; unmatched junction nucleotides: 5. This CDR3 comprises 14 residues. Germline V gives CDR1 SGHRS, CDR2 YFSETQ. CDR3 loop: CASSLGQGPTEAFF. The CDR3 DNA reads TGCGCCAGCAGCTTAGGACAGGGTCCAACTGAAGCTTTCTTT.

J is TRBJ2-7 and V is TRBV18; D not resolved. Germline CDR1 is KGHSH and CDR2 is LQKENI. This CDR3 comprises 14 residues. The V and J ends lost 3 bases and 3 bases respectively, with 12 bases between them. The CDR3 DNA reads TGTGCCAGCTCACCTGAAAGCAACCGCTACGAGCAGTACTTC. Translating it yields CASSPESNRYEQYF.